These 21 T cell receptor beta chains were sequenced from one sample in a study of memory B cells and T cells in multiple sclerosis. The table came from immunoSEQ multiplex PCR; TCRdb's copy has only in-frame clones and leaves some out. The sample holds about 7,600 clones, around 58% seen once. The sample taken for sequencing was memory (CD45RO+) CD8+ T cells from blood. The origin of the receptors is a human donor with multiple sclerosis.

In its sample, this clone was seen a few times. The chain is built from TRBV7-3 and TRBJ2-5; D remains ambiguous. The CDR3 runs 13 residues. Per the germline V gene, CDR1 is SGHTA and CDR2 is FQGTGA. The germline V and J ends were trimmed by 2 bases and 1 base, with 5 bases remaining between them. CDR3 coding DNA: TGTGCCAGCAGCTTATACTCCCAAGAGACCCAGTACTTC. Translation gives CASSLYSQETQYF.

The rearrangement links TRBV5-1 to TRBJ2-1; a weak D match, TRBD1 (6 bases). The V end was cut by 3 bases, the J end by 6 bases, with 10 bases between. The germline V gene encodes CDR1 SGHRS and CDR2 YFSETQ. The CDR3 extends over 13 amino acids. CDR3 DNA: TGCGCCAGCAGCTCGGGACAACTCAATGAGCAGTTCTTC. Its translation is CASSSGQLNEQFF.

The J gene is TRBJ2-1, the V gene TRBV29-1, with 11 nucleotides matching TRBD2. The V and J ends lost 0 bases and 6 bases, in that order; junction bases with no gene match: 10. The germline CDR1 and CDR2 sequences are SQVTM and ANQGSEA. The CDR3 has 17 amino acids. CDR3 protein: CSVEDPSGRKLFNEQFF. The CDR3 bases are TGCAGCGTTGAAGATCCTAGCGGGAGGAAACTGTTCAATGAGCAGTTCTTC.

Only one count was recorded for this clone. This chain joins TRBV7-9 and TRBJ2-6, with a tentative D call TRBD1 (5 bases). CDR1 SEHNR and CDR2 FQNEAQ come from the germline V gene (reference sequence). The CDR3 extends over 18 amino acids. Trimming left V 2 bases short and J 0 bases short, with 14 bases between. Here the CDR3 reads CASSLWGRPFSGANVLTF. The DNA of the CDR3 is TGTGCCAGCAGCTTATGGGGCAGACCTTTCTCTGGGGCCAACGTCCTGACTTTC.

The rearrangement joins TRBV5-1 to TRBJ2-2, with TRBD1 matching 7 bases. V dropped 0 bases and J dropped 0; count of bases not matched to a gene: 5. In germline, CDR1 is SGHRS, CDR2 YFSETQ. This CDR3 is 17 amino acids long. In nucleotides, the CDR3 is TGCGCCAGCAGCTTGGCGAGGCAGGGGGCGAACACCGGGGAGCTGTTTTTT. The encoded protein is CASSLARQGANTGELFF.

The count of this clone is one. The chain couples TRBV27 to TRBJ2-1, with D possibly being TRBD1 (6 bases). The CDR3 is 14 residues long. Germline lookup yields CDR1 MNHEY and CDR2 SMNVEV (reference sequence). Deletions cut 3 bases from V and 9 bases from J, with 15 bases between. For the CDR3, the DNA is TGTGCCAGCAGTTTTTCCGGCAGGGGTTTTGAGCAGTTCTTC. Translated: CASSFSGRGFEQFF.

This chain joins TRBV19 and TRBJ2-1, with 8 nucleotides matching TRBD2. The V gene end was trimmed by 8 bases and the J gene end by 3 bases; junction bases not matched to a gene: 6. CDR3 length equals 14 residues. Germline V gene lookup returns CDR1 LNHDA and CDR2 SQIVND (reference sequence). CDR3 nucleotides: TGTGCCAGTGCCGGGACTAGGTTCTACAATGAGCAGTTCTTC. Protein product: CASAGTRFYNEQFF.

The J gene is TRBJ1-2, the V gene TRBV11-1; TRBD1 might be the D (5 bases). The CDR3 runs to 16 residues. V lost 1 base, J lost 4 bases, and 16 bases lay in between. Germline V lookup: CDR1 SGHAT, CDR2 FQDESV (reference sequence). CDR3 sequence (DNA): TGTGCCAGCAGCTTAGGGACCGGGACTCCGAGCTATGGCTACACCTTC. Protein sequence: CASSLGTGTPSYGYTF.

This clone is deemed large. This sequence joins TRBV19 and TRBJ2-3, with 7 bases lining up with TRBD2. The CDR3 consists of 16 residues. Germline loops: CDR1 LNHDA, CDR2 SQIVND (reference sequence). V shed 5 bases and J 4 bases; nucleotides not matched to a gene: 12. The CDR3 bases are TGTGCCAGTAGTGCACAAGGGAGGGTAATCGCAGATACGCAGTATTTT. Protein product: CASSAQGRVIADTQYF.

This clone was counted between two and nine times. The chain couples TRBV6-6 to TRBJ2-7; the D gene is possibly TRBD1 (5 bases). Deletions cut 8 bases from V and 1 base from J, with 9 bases between. CDR3 length equals 12 residues. Germline CDR1 MNHNY, CDR2 SVGAGI (reference sequence). The CDR3 coding sequence is TGTGCCAGCGGCGACAGTTCCTACGAGCAGTACTTC. This codes for CASGDSSYEQYF.

This clone was detected only a few times. This rearrangement joins TRBV19 to TRBJ2-7; D is undetermined. The V gene's germline CDR1 is LNHDA and CDR2 SQIVND (reference sequence). V was shortened by 0 bases and J by 2 bases, with 8 bases between the two germline ends. The CDR3 is 14 residues long. The CDR3 loop reads CASSIDGSAYEQYF. The CDR3 bases are TGTGCCAGTAGTATAGACGGGTCAGCCTACGAGCAGTACTTC.

This clone was picked up one time. The rearrangement links TRBV10-1 to TRBJ2-1; TRBD2 agrees at 7 bases. The germline V gene encodes CDR1 WNHNN and CDR2 SYGVQD (reference sequence). The CDR3 runs 15 residues. V shed 0 bases and J 6 bases; nucleotides not matched to a gene: 5. Here the CDR3 reads CASSESGGRPNEQFF. CDR3 in DNA: TGCGCCAGCAGTGAGTCTGGCGGGAGACCCAATGAGCAGTTCTTC.

The chain uses TRBV28 and TRBJ2-1; 13 positions match TRBD2. This CDR3 has 15 amino acids. Germline V lookup: CDR1 MDHEN, CDR2 SYDVKM. The ends lost 6 bases at V and 8 bases at J; junction bases unmatched: 7. The CDR3 nucleotides read TGTGCCAGCAGGCGGACTAGCGGGAGAGGTGATGAGCAGTTCTTC. It yields the protein CASRRTSGRGDEQFF.

The chain is built from TRBV5-4 and TRBJ1-5; D perhaps matches TRBD1 (5 bases). Germline lookup yields CDR1 SGHNT and CDR2 YYREEE (reference sequence). CDR3 size: 14 residues. The germline V and J ends were trimmed by 2 bases and 7 bases, with 13 bases remaining between them. The CDR3 DNA reads as TGTGCCAGCAGCTTATCAGGGAATGGGCAGCCCCAGCATTTT. Translated: CASSLSGNGQPQHF.

The gene calls are TRBV7-2 and TRBJ2-1; D remains ambiguous. This CDR3 has 12 residues. Trimming stripped 5 bases from V and 4 bases from J, with 6 bases between. CDR1 is SGHTA and CDR2 is FQGNSA in the germline V gene. This CDR3 is CASSERYNEQFF. CDR3 sequence (DNA): TGTGCCAGCAGCGAGCGTTACAATGAGCAGTTCTTC.

This clone was detected only a few times. The chain is built from TRBV9 and TRBJ2-6; D is perhaps TRBD2 (5 bases). Germline V gene lookup returns CDR1 SGDLS and CDR2 YYNGEE. The CDR3 consists of 19 residues. Trimming removed 4 bases from V and 0 bases from J, with 20 bases in between. The CDR3: CASSLAPTRATSGANVLTF. Written as DNA, the CDR3 is TGTGCCAGCAGCCTAGCCCCCACTAGGGCAACCTCTGGGGCCAACGTCCTGACTTTC. Full variable domain (rest looked up from reference TRBV9 and TRBJ2-6): DSGVTQTPKHLITATGQRVTLRCSPRSGDLSVYWYQQSLDQGLQFLIQYYNGEERAKGNILERFSAQQFPDLHSELNLSSLELGDSALYFCASSLAPTRATSGANVLTFGAGSRLTVL.

The chain uses TRBV20-1 and TRBJ2-7, with D maybe TRBD1 (5 bases). The CDR3 loop spans 11 amino acids. The germline CDR1 and CDR2 sequences are DFQATT and SNEGSKA (reference sequence). Trimming shortened V by 5 bases and J by 4 bases, and 9 bases separated the two germline ends. The chain's CDR3 is CSAQQDYEQYF. For the CDR3, the DNA is TGCAGTGCTCAACAGGATTACGAGCAGTACTTC.

This clone is labeled as medium-sized. The V gene is TRBV27, the J gene TRBJ1-6; D possibly corresponds to TRBD1 (5 bases). Germline CDR1 MNHEY, CDR2 SMNVEV (reference sequence). There are 13 residues in the CDR3. V lost 6 bases and J lost 9, with 12 bases in between. The CDR3 region is CASSIREGSPLHF. The CDR3 DNA is TGTGCCAGCAGCATCAGGGAGGGTTCACCCCTCCACTTT.

The chain employs TRBV2 and TRBJ2-1, with 8 bases that match TRBD2. CDR3 length equals 15 residues. Germline loops: CDR1 SNHLY, CDR2 FYNNEI. The V segment lost 4 bases and the J segment 4 bases; nucleotides outside the gene matches: 6. The CDR3 DNA is TGTGCCAGCAGTGGATTTGCGGGGGGTTACAATGAGCAGTTCTTC. Protein sequence: CASSGFAGGYNEQFF.

This clone was recorded only once. The rearrangement uses TRBV27 and TRBJ2-3; D is ambiguous. The germline CDR1 and CDR2 sequences are MNHEY and SMNVEV (reference sequence). This CDR3 comprises 18 residues. Trimming removed 1 base at V and 0 bases at J, with 17 bases between. The CDR3: CASSLFWVDDSSTDTQYF. The CDR3 DNA sequence: TGTGCCAGCAGTTTATTCTGGGTAGACGACTCTAGCACAGATACGCAGTATTTT.

This sequence joins TRBV4-1 and TRBJ1-1, with 8 positions matching TRBD1. Trimming removed 1 base from V and 1 base from J; junction bases left unmatched: 5. Germline CDR1 reads MGHRA; CDR2 reads YSYEKL. This CDR3 is 16 amino acids long. The CDR3 is CASSQAQGARNTEAFF. The CDR3 DNA reads TGCGCCAGCAGCCAAGCTCAGGGGGCCAGGAACACTGAAGCTTTCTTT.